This T cell receptor beta chain was identified during a study of HIV-infected patients and healthy controls. Germline CDR1 reads DFQATT; CDR2 reads SNEGSKA (reference sequence). V dropped 3 bases and J dropped 4 bases, with 13 bases sitting between them. This CDR3 has 14 residues. Via MiXCR, TCRdb re-called the 5' RACE reads, giving one row per CDR3 protein. The table shows 55,000 to 70,000 distinct CDR3 sequences, with less than 20% occurring only once. The TCR originated in a human donor in good health. The material sequenced was CD4+ T cells from blood. J is TRBJ2-1 and V is TRBV20-1; the D gene is possibly TRBD1 (5 bases). In nucleotides, the CDR3 is TGCAGTGCTAGTACTACGAAGGGGTACAATGAGCAGTTCTTC. It specifies CSASTTKGYNEQFF.